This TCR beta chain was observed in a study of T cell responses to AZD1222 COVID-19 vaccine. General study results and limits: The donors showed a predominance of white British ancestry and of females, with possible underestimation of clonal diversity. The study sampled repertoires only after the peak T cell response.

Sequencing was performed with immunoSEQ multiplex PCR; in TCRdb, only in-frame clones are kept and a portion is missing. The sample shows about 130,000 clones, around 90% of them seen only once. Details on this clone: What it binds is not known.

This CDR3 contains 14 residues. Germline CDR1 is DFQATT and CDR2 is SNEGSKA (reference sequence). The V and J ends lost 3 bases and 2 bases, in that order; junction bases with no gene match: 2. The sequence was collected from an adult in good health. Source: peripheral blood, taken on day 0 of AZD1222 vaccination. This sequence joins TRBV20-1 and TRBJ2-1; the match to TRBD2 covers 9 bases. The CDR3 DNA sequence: TGCAGTGCTAGTTCTAGCGGGACCTACAATGAGCAGTTCTTC. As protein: CSASSSGTYNEQFF.